The 2 T cell receptor beta chains below come from one sample, sequenced in a study of Graves' ophthalmopathy and Graves' hyperthyroidism. RNA transcripts served as template for amplifying TCR beta CDR3 sequences. HTBI primers were employed in first-round RT-PCR, then a second-round multiplex PCR followed. TCRdb ran MiXCR on the multiplex PCR reads and lists one entry per CDR3 protein. Altogether about 500,000 distinct CDR3 sequences are present, approximately 15% being singletons, with the ten largest covering over 8%. Sample: blood. These receptor sequences come from a woman aged 25 to 39 with Graves' ophthalmopathy.

In its sample, this clonotype was seen a few times. This chain uses TRBV3-1 with TRBJ2-7, with TRBD2 as a possible D gene (7 bases). Trimming left V 0 bases short and J 4 bases short, with 19 bases between. The germline CDR1 and CDR2 sequences are LGHDT and YNNKEL (reference sequence). The CDR3 contains 17 residues. The CDR3 here is CASSQELGGGRPYEQYF. The CDR3 DNA follows: TGTGCCAGCAGCCAAGAACTCGGGGGCGGGAGACCATACGAGCAGTACTTC.

In this sample, this clonotype turned up many times. The chain links TRBV12-3 or TRBV12-4 to TRBJ1-2, with a tentative D call TRBD1 (6 bases). V was shortened by 5 bases and J by 4 bases, with 17 bases between the two germline ends. This CDR3 region has 15 residues. In DNA, the CDR3 is TGTGCCAGCAGTCAACCGCCGGGACACCCCTATGGCTACACCTTC. Translation: CASSQPPGHPYGYTF.